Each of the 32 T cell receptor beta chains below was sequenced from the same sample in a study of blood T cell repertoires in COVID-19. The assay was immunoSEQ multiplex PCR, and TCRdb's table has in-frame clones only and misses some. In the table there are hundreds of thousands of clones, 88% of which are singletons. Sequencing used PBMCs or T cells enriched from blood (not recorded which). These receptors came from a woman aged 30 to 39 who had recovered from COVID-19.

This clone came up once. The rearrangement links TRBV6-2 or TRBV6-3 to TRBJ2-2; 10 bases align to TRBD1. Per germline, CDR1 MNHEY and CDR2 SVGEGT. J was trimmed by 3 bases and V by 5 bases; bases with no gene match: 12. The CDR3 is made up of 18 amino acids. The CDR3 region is CASSLLFRGQGDTGELFF. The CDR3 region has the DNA TGTGCCAGCAGTCTACTCTTTCGCGGACAGGGGGACACCGGGGAGCTGTTTTTT.

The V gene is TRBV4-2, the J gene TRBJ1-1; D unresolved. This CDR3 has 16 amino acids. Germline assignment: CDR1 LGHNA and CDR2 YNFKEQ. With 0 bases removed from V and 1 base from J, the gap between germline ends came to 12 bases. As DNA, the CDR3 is TGTGCCAGCAGCCAAGACCCGGGTCCCACGAACACTGAAGCTTTCTTT. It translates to CASSQDPGPTNTEAFF.

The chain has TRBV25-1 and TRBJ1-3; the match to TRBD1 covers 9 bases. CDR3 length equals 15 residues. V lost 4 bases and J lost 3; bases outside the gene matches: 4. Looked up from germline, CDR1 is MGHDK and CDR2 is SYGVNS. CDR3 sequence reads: CASSASGQGGNTIYF. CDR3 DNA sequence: TGTGCCAGCAGTGCTTCGGGACAGGGTGGAAACACCATATATTTT.

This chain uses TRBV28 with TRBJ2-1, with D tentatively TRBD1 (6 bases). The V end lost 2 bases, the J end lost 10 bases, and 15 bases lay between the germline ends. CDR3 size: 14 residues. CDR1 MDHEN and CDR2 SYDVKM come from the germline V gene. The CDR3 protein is CASSLRRGLGEQFF. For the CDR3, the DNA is TGTGCCAGCAGTTTACGCAGGGGCCTGGGCGAGCAGTTCTTC.

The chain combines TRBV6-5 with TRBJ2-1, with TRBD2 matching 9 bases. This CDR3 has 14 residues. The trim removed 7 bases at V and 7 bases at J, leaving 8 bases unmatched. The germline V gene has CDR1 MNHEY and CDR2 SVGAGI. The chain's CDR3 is CASTHRTSGNEQFF. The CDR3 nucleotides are TGTGCCAGCACCCACCGAACTAGCGGGAATGAGCAGTTCTTC.

CDR3 nucleotide sequence: TGTGCCAGCAGCTTCTTAGGGGGGGACACTGAAGCTTTCTTT. Encoded protein: CASSFLGGDTEAFF. The chain joins TRBV7-3 to TRBJ1-1, with D perhaps matching TRBD1 (6 bases). The ends were cut back, 3 bases at V and 3 bases at J, with 11 bases in the middle. CDR1 is SGHTA, CDR2 FQGTGA, per germline. The CDR3 contains 14 residues. The complete variable domain, with remaining parts taken from reference TRBV7-3 and TRBJ1-1, reads GAGVSQTPSNKVTEKGKYVELRCDPISGHTALYWYRQSLGQGPEFLIYFQGTGAADDSGLPNDRFFAVRPEGSVSTLKIQRTERGDSAVYLCASSFLGGDTEAFFGQGTRLTVV.

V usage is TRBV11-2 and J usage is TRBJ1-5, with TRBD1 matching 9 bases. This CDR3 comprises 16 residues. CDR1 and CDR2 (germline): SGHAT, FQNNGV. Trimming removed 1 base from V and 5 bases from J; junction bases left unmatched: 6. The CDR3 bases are TGTGCCAGCAGCTTAGTAGGGGGGACAGGGCATCAGCCCCAGCATTTT. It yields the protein CASSLVGGTGHQPQHF.

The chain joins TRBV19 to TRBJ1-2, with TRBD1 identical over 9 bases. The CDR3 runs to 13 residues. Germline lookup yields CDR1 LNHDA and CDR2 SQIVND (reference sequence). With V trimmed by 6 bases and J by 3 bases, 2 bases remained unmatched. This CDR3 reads CASRRQGDYGYTF. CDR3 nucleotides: TGTGCCAGTAGAAGACAGGGGGACTATGGCTACACCTTC.

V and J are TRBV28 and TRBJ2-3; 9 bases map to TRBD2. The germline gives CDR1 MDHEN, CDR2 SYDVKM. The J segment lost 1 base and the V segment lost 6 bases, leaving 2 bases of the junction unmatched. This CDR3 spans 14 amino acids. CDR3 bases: TGTGCCAGCAGGTTAGCGGGAGGCACAGATACGCAGTATTTT. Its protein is CASRLAGGTDTQYF.

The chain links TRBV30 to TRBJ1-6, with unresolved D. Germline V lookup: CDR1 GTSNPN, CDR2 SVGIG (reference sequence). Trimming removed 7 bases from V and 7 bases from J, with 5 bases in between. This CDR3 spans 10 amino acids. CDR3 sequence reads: CASGNSPLHF. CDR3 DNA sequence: TGTGCCTCCGGGAATTCACCCCTCCACTTT.

This CDR3 is CASSDRARQPQHF. CDR3 coding DNA: TGTGCCAGCAGCGACAGGGCCCGTCAGCCCCAGCATTTT. V is TRBV6-5 and J is TRBJ1-5, with TRBD1 identical over 7 bases. Germline CDR1 reads MNHEY; CDR2 reads SVGAGI. The CDR3 covers 13 residues. J gave up 6 bases and V 6 bases, and 5 bases lay outside the gene matches.

The CDR3 is CASSGPPGGNPPSTGELFF. The CDR3 region has the DNA TGCGCCAGCAGTGGACCCCCGGGGGGGAATCCCCCGAGCACCGGGGAGCTGTTTTTT. The J gene is TRBJ2-2, the V gene TRBV10-1; TRBD2 aligns across 8 bases. Germline V gene data show CDR1 as WNHNN and CDR2 as SYGVQD (reference sequence). The CDR3 spans 19 residues. With V trimmed by 4 bases and J by 4 bases, 17 bases remained unmatched.

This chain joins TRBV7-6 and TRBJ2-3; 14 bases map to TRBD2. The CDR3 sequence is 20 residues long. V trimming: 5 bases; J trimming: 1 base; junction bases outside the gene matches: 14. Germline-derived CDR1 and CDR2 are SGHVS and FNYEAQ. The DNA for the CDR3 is TGTGCCAGCAGCCCCCGCGCAGGACTAGCGGGGGGCGCCCGCACAGATACGCAGTATTTT. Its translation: CASSPRAGLAGGARTDTQYF.

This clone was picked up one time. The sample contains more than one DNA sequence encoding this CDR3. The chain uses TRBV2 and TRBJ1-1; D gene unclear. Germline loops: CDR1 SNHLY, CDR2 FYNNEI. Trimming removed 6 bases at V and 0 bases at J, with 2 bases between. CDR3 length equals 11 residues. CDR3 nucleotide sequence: TGTGCCAGCAGCTTGAACACTGAAGCTTTCTTT. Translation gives CASSLNTEAFF. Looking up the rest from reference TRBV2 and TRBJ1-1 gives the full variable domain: EPEVTQTPSHQVTQMGQEVILRCVPISNHLYFYWYRQILGQKVEFLVSFYNNEISEKSEIFDDQFSVERPDGSNFTLKIRSTKLEDSAMYFCASSLNTEAFFGQGTRLTVV.

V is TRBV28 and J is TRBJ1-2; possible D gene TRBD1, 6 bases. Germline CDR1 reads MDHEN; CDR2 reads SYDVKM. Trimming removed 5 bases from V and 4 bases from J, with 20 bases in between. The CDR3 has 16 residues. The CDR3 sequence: CASSPPPGQLIYGYTF. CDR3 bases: TGTGCCAGCAGTCCCCCCCCGGGACAACTAATCTATGGCTACACCTTC.

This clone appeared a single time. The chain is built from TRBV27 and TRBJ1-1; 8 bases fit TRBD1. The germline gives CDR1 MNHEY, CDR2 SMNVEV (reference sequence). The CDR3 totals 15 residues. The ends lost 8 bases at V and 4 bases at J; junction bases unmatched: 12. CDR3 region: CASLRSGGTGTEAFF. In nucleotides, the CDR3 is TGTGCCAGCTTGCGCTCAGGGGGCACTGGCACTGAAGCTTTCTTT.

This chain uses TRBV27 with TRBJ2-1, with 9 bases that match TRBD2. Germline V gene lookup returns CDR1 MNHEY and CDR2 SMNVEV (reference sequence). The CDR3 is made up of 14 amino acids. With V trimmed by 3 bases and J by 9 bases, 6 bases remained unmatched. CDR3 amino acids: CASSFQVREGEQFF. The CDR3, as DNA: TGTGCCAGCAGTTTTCAGGTGCGGGAGGGTGAGCAGTTCTTC.

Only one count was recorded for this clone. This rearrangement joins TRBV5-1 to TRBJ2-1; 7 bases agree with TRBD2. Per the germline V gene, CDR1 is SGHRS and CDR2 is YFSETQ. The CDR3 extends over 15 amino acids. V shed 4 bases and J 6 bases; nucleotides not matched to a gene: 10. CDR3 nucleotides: TGCGCCAGCAGCATCACTCGGACTAGAAGCAATGAGCAGTTCTTC. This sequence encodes CASSITRTRSNEQFF.

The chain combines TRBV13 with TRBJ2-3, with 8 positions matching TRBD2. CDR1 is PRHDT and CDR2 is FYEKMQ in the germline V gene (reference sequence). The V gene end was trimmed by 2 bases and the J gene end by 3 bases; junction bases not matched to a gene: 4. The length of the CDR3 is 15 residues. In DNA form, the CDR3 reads TGTGCCAGCAGCTTAAGACTAGCGAGGACAGATACGCAGTATTTT. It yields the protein CASSLRLARTDTQYF.

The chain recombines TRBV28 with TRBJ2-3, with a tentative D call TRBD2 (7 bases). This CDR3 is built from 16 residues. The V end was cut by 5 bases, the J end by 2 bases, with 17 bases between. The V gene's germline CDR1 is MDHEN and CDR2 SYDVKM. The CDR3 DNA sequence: TGTGCCAGCAGTCCTAACCGGGGGGCCCTCACAGATACGCAGTATTTT. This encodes CASSPNRGALTDTQYF.

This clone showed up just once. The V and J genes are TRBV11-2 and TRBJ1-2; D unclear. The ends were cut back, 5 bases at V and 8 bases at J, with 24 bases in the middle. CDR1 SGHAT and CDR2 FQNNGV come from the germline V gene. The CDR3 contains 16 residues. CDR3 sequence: CASSPRGGPGLGGYTF. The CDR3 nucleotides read TGTGCCAGCAGCCCCCGGGGAGGTCCGGGTCTAGGCGGCTACACCTTC.

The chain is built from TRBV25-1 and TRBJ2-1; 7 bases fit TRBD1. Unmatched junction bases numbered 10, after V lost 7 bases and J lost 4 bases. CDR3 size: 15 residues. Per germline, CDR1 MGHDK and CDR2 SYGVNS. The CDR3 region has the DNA TGTGCCAGCATCTCTCGACAGGGATTTTACAATGAGCAGTTCTTC. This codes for CASISRQGFYNEQFF.

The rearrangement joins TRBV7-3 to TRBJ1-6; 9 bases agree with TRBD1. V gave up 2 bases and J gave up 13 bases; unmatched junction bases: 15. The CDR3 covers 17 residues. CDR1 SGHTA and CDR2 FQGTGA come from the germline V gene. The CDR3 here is CASSLGGGTGFPYPLHF. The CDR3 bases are TGTGCCAGCAGCTTAGGTGGTGGGACAGGGTTCCCGTATCCCCTCCACTTT.

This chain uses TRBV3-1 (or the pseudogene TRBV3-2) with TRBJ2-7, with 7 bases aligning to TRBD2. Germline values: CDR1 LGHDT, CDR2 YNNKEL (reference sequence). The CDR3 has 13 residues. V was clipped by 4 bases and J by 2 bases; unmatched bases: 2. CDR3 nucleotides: TGTGCCAGCAGCCCTAGCGGACCCTACGAGCAGTACTTC. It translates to CASSPSGPYEQYF.

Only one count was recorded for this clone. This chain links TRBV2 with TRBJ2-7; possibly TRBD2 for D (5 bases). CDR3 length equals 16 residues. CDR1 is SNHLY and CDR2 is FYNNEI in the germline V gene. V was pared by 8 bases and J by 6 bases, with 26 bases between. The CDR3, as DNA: TGTGCCAGCGAACCCCTCCGGACTTACGGTTTGAGCGAGCAGTACTTC. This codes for CASEPLRTYGLSEQYF.

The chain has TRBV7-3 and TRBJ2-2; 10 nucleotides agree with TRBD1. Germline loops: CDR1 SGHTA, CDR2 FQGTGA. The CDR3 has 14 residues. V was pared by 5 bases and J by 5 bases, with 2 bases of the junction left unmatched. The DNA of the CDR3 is TGTGCCAGCAGCCGGGACAGGGGAACCGGGGAGCTGTTTTTT. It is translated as CASSRDRGTGELFF.

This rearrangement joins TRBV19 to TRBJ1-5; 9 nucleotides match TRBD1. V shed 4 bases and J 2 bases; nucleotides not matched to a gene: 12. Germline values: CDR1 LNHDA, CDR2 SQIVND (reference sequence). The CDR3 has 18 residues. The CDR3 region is CASSSPAGQGFGNQPQHF. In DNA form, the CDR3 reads TGTGCCAGTAGTAGCCCCGCGGGACAGGGATTTGGCAATCAGCCCCAGCATTTT.

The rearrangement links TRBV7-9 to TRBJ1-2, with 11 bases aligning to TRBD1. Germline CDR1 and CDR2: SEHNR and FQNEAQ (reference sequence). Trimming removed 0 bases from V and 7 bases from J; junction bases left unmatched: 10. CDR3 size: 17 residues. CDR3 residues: CASSLATRTGGEGGYTF. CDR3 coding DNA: TGTGCCAGCAGCTTAGCTACGAGGACAGGGGGCGAAGGTGGCTACACCTTC.

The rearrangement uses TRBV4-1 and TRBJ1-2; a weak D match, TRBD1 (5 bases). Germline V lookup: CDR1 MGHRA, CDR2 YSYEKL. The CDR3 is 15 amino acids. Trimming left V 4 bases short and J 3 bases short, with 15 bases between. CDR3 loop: CASSPIGRVDYGYTF. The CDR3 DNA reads TGCGCCAGCAGCCCCATCGGCAGGGTCGACTATGGCTACACCTTC.

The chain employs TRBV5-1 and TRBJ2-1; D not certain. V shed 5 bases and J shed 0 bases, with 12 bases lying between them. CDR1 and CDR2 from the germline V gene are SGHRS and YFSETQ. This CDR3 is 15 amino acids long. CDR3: CASSPTPSSYNEQFF. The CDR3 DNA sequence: TGCGCCAGCAGTCCTACTCCGAGCTCCTACAATGAGCAGTTCTTC.

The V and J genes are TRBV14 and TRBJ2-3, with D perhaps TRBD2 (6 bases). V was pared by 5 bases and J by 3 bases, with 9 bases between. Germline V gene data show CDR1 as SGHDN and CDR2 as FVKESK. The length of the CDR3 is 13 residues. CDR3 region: CASSTGVTDTQYF. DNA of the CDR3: TGTGCCAGCAGCACGGGGGTTACAGATACGCAGTATTTT.

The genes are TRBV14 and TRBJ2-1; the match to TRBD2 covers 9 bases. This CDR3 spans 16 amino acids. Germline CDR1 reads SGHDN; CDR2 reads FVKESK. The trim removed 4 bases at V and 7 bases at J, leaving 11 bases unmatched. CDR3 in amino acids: CASSLISGSGRNEQFF. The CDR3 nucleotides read TGTGCCAGCAGCCTCATTAGCGGGAGTGGTAGGAATGAGCAGTTCTTC.